This T cell receptor beta chain was captured in a study of shared clonotypes between healthy human individuals (dated by TCRdb to the early 2020s). With regard to the full study: The cohort comprised two women and a few men aged 18 to 49 years. Between about 0.8 and 9 billion PBMCs per donor were obtained by leukapheresis. For each donor, CD4 naive and CD4 memory were each run on three plates, CD8 naive on two plates, and CD8 memory on one plate. To estimate repertoire size and how much clonotype sharing occurs between individuals, the study deeply sequenced the blood TCR repertoires of five or six healthy adults. To increase sequencing depth and limit assay-specific biases, different laboratories used diverse techniques to prepare libraries and sequence TCR repertoires.

V was cut back by 0 bases and J by 10 bases, leaving a gap of 7 bases between them. Including the terminal cysteine and phenylalanine, the CDR3 comprises 12 residues. Left in the record is the CDR3 DNA by itself, 36 bases read in frame from the first base. CDR1 is given as MNHNY and CDR2 as SVGAGI, both from the germline V gene (reference sequence). Overall study results and their limits: Pairwise subsampling led to the expectation that sequencing depth would affect the degree of clonotype sharing among donors. Because the study included a small number of donors, the genetic and exposure-history diversity represented was limited. Across several donors, around 5% of naive CD4, approximately 3.6% of naive CD8, around 2.5% of memory CD4, and 0.4% to 0.45% of memory CD8 clonotypes were shared. Sampling was restricted to blood, and TCR repertoires in tissues likely differ from the TCR repertoires found in blood. Even with the large sequencing depth, rarefaction of the sorted-subset datasets indicated that sequencing was incomplete. Naive subsets generally had larger estimated clonotype richness than memory subsets. Higher generation probabilities were observed for clonotypes shared by all four sorted-subset donors than for non-shared clonotypes.

Using the deep immunoSEQ assay, TCR CDR3 regions were amplified from genomic DNA by multiplex PCR. Genomic DNA extracted from each cell subset was distributed evenly over all wells of several immunoSEQ 96-well plates, and each plate served as one replicate. For sorted subsets, 150 to 200 ng genomic DNA, equal to some 30,000 T cell genomes, was loaded into each replicate PCR. Purified libraries were quantified with a Qubit 3.0 fluorometer, sized on a Bioanalyzer 2100, and re-quantified with the KAPA Library Quantification kit. Every immunoSEQ 96-well plate was sequenced on a dedicated single-read 150-cycle Illumina NextSeq 550 flow cell. Per the source publication's procedure: Because the immunoSEQ output held only junctional sequences and lacked quality scores, the filtering could not match the filtering applied to full-length reads. To assign V/J genes and CDR3, sequences were annotated against IMGT germline references using PyIR, a Python wrapper for IgBLAST v1.9. Reads were removed for weak V/J assignments (E-value above 1e-6), missing CDR3, stop codons, out-of-frame junctions, or ambiguous translated residues. V3J clonotypes were defined by identical inferred V gene, J gene, and CDR3 amino acid sequence. The percentage overlap between two repertoires was calculated by dividing the number of shared unique clonotypes by the size of the smaller repertoire. Repertoire richness was assessed with RTK rarefaction, the Chao1 estimator, and Recon v2.1 estimates of unobserved clonotypes. OLGA was used to compute generation probabilities for all TCRbeta clonotypes that the gDNA method yielded from a few donors. TCRdb obtained this table from immuneACCESS and retained in-frame rearrangements with V and J assigned. These tables miss some clones; where compared with another copy, unresolved V genes account for less than half of the shortfall, and the remainder is unexplained. That table gives V, J and clone size, and the DNA gave D and trimming. This sample lists about 1,800,000 clones; approximately 94% were detected once. Clones ranked in the top ten supply under 1.5% of the sample.

CD8 naive samples consisted of CD45RO-negative cells that were positively selected for CCR7, yielding a CD45RA+CCR7+ population without TemRA cells. Healthy HIV-negative adults with no recently reported acute infections or vaccinations were included as donors. All donors were Caucasian adults living in Nashville, Tennessee, USA. Blood was collected by leukapheresis, and PBMCs were isolated by Ficoll-Histopaque density gradient centrifugation and then cryopreserved in liquid nitrogen vapor phase. Analytical flow cytometry was used to check the purity and quantity of each magnetically sorted T cell population. Genomic DNA was isolated from every sorted fraction and measured by UV absorbance on a Nanodrop 2000c. Concerning this clone: The clone's antigen remains unknown. Within one base of it there is no much larger clone, and no base qualities were kept.

Sequencing input: naive CD8+ T cells sorted from blood. This specimen's cell subset or site label, interpreted: CD45RA+CCR7+. The rearrangement joined TRBV6-6 to TRBJ2-4; the D segment cannot be called with confidence. The source is a man between 18 and 29 years old in good health. The DNA reads as follows: TGTGCCAGCAGTTACTCAACAGATATTCAGTACTTC. It specifies CASSYSTDIQYF.